Listed here is a single TCR beta chain. Its antigen remains unknown. Given the absence of the conserved phenylalanine or tryptophan at the CDR3 end, a read error is likely. These data are taken from a study of liver allograft versus peripheral blood T cells. Overall study context: Intrahepatic T cell receptor repertoires from transplanted livers were compared against repertoires in recipients' peripheral blood.

Overall study results and limits: The authors reported that T cell receptor repertoires inside liver allografts differed from those in peripheral blood.

TCRdb recomputed calls from the reads with MiXCR, one row per CDR3 protein. The data show several thousand distinct CDR3 sequences, 15% seen once. Germline-derived CDR1 and CDR2 are LGHNT and FRNRAP. Trimming removed 2 bases at V and 5 bases at J, with 6 bases between. The CDR3 totals 12 residues. This sequence was found in a human patient who had a liver transplant. Some T cells may have come from the graft donor. The V gene is TRBV12-5, the J gene TRBJ2-5; either TRBD1 or TRBD2 may fit D (5 bases each). The CDR3 region has the DNA TGTGCTAGTGGTTTGTGGGGGGAGACCCAGTACTTA. This translates into CASGLWGETQYL.